Each of the 10 T cell receptor beta chains below was sequenced from the same sample in a study of regulatory T cells in long-lasting Graves disease (dated by TCRdb to the early 2020s). Receptor amplification or capture employed multiplex PCR. The sequencing machine was an Illumina HiSeq 4000. TCR beta libraries were built with iRepertoire HTBI primers and Arm-PCR amplification of CDR3 regions. The raw public reads went through TCRdb reprocessing: fastp at Q25, MiXCR clone calling, in-frame beta chains kept. Records with the same CDR3 protein are collapsed into one entry carrying the most frequent genes and DNA. This sample has approximately 460,000 distinct CDR3 sequences in its table, and about 16% of those were observed once. Roughly 10% of the sample belongs to the ten largest clones. The sample's time point, from its label and the paper: newly diagnosed GD, antithyroid drugs for less than 3 months. For both TCR sequencing and RNA sequencing, RNA was extracted from PBMCs using TRIzol.

The sample was also linked to a second study, of T cells in Graves' hyperthyroidism and ophthalmopathy.

Specimen: peripheral blood mononuclear cells (PBMCs), collected at new diagnosis, from a patient treated with antithyroid drugs. Every receptor here comes from a woman under 40 with Graves disease. Donor details come from another sample of the same person, matched by shared clones.

This clonotype was observed a few times. The chain uses TRBV19 and TRBJ1-1; D is ambiguous. This CDR3 contains 14 residues. Germline V gives CDR1 LNHDA, CDR2 SQIVND (reference sequence). Trimming removed 5 bases from V and 1 base from J, with 11 bases in between. CDR3 sequence (DNA): TGTGCCAGTAGTCCCGATACAAGGAACACTGAAGCTTTCTTT. As protein: CASSPDTRNTEAFF.

This clonotype was seen ten or more times. This chain joins TRBV2 and TRBJ2-7; D unresolved. Trimming removed 7 bases from V and 6 bases from J, with 10 bases in between. This CDR3 contains 11 residues. Germline lookup yields CDR1 SNHLY and CDR2 FYNNEI. CDR3 DNA: TGTGCCAGCAAAGGGCCATTCGAGCAGTACTTC. Its translation is CASKGPFEQYF.

This clonotype was seen ten or more times. The chain couples TRBV3-1 to TRBJ2-7; 8 bases align to TRBD2. The germline gives CDR1 LGHDT, CDR2 YNNKEL (reference sequence). Trimming took 6 bases from V and 4 from J; bases not matched to a gene: 14. This CDR3 is 16 amino acids long. The CDR3 is CASSRGGSGIGYEQYF. The CDR3 DNA reads as TGTGCCAGCAGTCGAGGGGGTAGCGGGATCGGTTACGAGCAGTACTTC.

This clonotype was recorded many times. The chain couples TRBV28 to TRBJ2-2; D uncertain. CDR3 size: 13 residues. Germline loops: CDR1 MDHEN, CDR2 SYDVKM. V was pared by 4 bases and J by 3 bases, with 6 bases between. CDR3 in amino acids: CASSWGYTGELFF. The DNA of the CDR3 is TGTGCCAGCAGTTGGGGATACACCGGGGAGCTGTTTTTT.

This clonotype came up many times. The chain employs TRBV11-2 and TRBJ2-3, with 14 nucleotides matching TRBD2. Germline values: CDR1 SGHAT, CDR2 FQNNGV. There are 14 residues in the CDR3. V shed 5 bases, J shed 11 bases, and the junction held 6 bases outside the gene matches. Here the CDR3 DNA reads TGTGCCAGCAGCGGAGACGGACTAGCGGGAGGGCAGTATTTT. Protein product: CASSGDGLAGGQYF.

Here the CDR3 DNA reads TGTGCCAGCTCACCCCCCCGGGGACAGGGGTCGAGCGGCTACACCTTC. Amino acids: CASSPPRGQGSSGYTF. The rearrangement joins TRBV18 to TRBJ1-2, with 10 nucleotides matching TRBD1. Germline V gene sequence: CDR1 KGHSH, CDR2 LQKENI. V was pared by 3 bases and J by 8 bases, with 12 bases of the junction left unmatched. This CDR3 is built from 16 residues.

This clonotype turned up a few times. The gene calls are TRBV7-9 and TRBJ1-1; D is unresolved. This CDR3 comprises 14 residues. The ends were cut back, 7 bases at V and 4 bases at J, with 16 bases in the middle. Germline CDR1 reads SEHNR; CDR2 reads FQNEAQ (reference sequence). The CDR3 nucleotides read TGTGCCAGCACGCCATTAGGGAGTATCACTGAAGCTTTCTTT. Translating gives CASTPLGSITEAFF. Full variable domain (missing parts from reference TRBV7-9 and TRBJ1-1): DTGVSQNPRHKITKRGQNVTFRCDPISEHNRLYWYRQTLGQGPEFLTYFQNEAQLEKSRLLSDRFSAERPKGSFSTLEIQRTEQGDSAMYLCASTPLGSITEAFFGQGTRLTVV.

This clonotype was picked up many times. The rearrangement joins TRBV11-2 to TRBJ1-1; D is unresolved. The CDR3 spans 12 residues. The germline gives CDR1 SGHAT, CDR2 FQNNGV. Trimming shortened V by 5 bases and J by 3 bases, and 7 bases separated the two germline ends. In nucleotides, the CDR3 is TGTGCCAGCAGCCTGGTTTACACTGAAGCTTTCTTT. It encodes CASSLVYTEAFF. The full variable domain, in which reference TRBV11-2 and TRBJ1-1 provide the parts outside the CDR3, is EAGVAQSPRYKIIEKRQSVAFWCNPISGHATLYWYQQILGQGPKLLIQFQNNGVVDDSQLPKDRFSAERLKGVDSTLKIQPAKLEDSAVYLCASSLVYTEAFFGQGTRLTVV.

About this clonotype: A far larger clone is off by one base, so a read error is likely. The rearrangement joins TRBV28 to TRBJ2-3, with TRBD1 matching 7 bases. The length of the CDR3 is 15 residues. J gave up 1 base and V 3 bases, and 4 bases lay outside the gene matches. Germline CDR1 MDHEN, CDR2 SYDVKM. The CDR3: CASSLSGQRTDTQYF. CDR3 nucleotides: TGTGCCAGCAGTTTGTCGGGACAGCGCACAGATACGCAGTATTTT.

This clonotype was seen at least ten times. This chain connects TRBV11-1 to TRBJ2-5; TRBD2 aligns across 8 bases. The CDR3 totals 15 residues. Trimming at V came to 3 bases and at J to 5 bases, leaving 8 bases not matched to a gene. Germline values: CDR1 SGHAT, CDR2 FQDESV (reference sequence). CDR3 residues: CASSLETGGGETQYF. For the CDR3, the DNA is TGTGCCAGCAGCTTGGAAACGGGAGGGGGGGAGACCCAGTACTTC.